A single T cell receptor (beta chain) is shown here with its context. Its antigen is undetermined. The data derive from a study of shared clonotypes between healthy human individuals. CD45RO-negative cells were positively selected for CCR7, leaving out terminally differentiated effector memory CD45RA+ cells. Sequencing was performed with immunoSEQ multiplex PCR; in TCRdb, only in-frame clones are kept and a portion is missing. In the table there are roughly 2.1 million clones, roughly 91% of which are singletons. Notes on the study in general: Clonotypes shared by all four donors outscored non-shared clonotypes in generation probability.

The CDR3 contains 14 residues. The V gene's germline CDR1 is PRHDT and CDR2 FYEKMQ (reference sequence). The V end lost 0 bases, the J end lost 5 bases, and 8 bases lay between the germline ends. This sequence originates from a man aged 18 to 29 in good health. Some clones in this sample may be carry-over from other donors' samples. The chain is built from TRBV13 and TRBJ1-5, with unresolved D. Sequenced: naive CD8+ T cells from PBMCs. Written as DNA, the CDR3 is TGTGCCAGCAGCTTAGGACAGCGTTATCAGCCCCAGCATTTT. This gives the protein CASSLGQRYQPQHF.